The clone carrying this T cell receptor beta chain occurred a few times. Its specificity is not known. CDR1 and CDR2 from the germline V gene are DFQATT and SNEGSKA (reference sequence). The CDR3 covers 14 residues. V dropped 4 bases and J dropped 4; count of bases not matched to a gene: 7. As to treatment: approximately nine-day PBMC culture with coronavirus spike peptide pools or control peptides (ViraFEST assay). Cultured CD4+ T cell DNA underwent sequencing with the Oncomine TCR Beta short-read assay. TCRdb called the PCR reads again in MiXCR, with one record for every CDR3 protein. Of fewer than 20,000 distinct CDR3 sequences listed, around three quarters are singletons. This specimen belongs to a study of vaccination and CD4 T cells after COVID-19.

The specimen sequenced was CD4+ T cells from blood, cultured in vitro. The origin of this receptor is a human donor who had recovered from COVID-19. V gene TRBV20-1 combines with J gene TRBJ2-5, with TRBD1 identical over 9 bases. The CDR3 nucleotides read TGCAGTGCTAATGCCTACAGGGGGCGAGAGACCCAGTACTTC. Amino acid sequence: CSANAYRGRETQYF.